This TCR beta chain was sequenced for a study of T cell responses to AZD1222 COVID-19 vaccine. General study findings and limits: Dominant at 160-218 and 743-854, vaccine-associated CD4 TCRs also spanned spike. White British donors predominated, females outnumbered males, and clonal diversity was possibly underestimated.

Assay used: immunoSEQ multiplex PCR; TCRdb lists only in-frame clones, some missing. The data show around 96,000 clones, roughly 88% seen once. V was pared by 5 bases and J by 4 bases, with 6 bases of the junction left unmatched. The germline CDR1 and CDR2 sequences are SEHNR and FQNEAQ (reference sequence). The CDR3 is 14 residues long. This clone came up a few times. Its antigen is not known. The clonotype comes from an adult in good health. The chain couples TRBV7-9 to TRBJ2-7; 9 positions match TRBD1. The material sequenced was peripheral blood, taken on day 0 of AZD1222 vaccination. The DNA for the CDR3 is TGTGCCAGCAGCCTCGGACAGGGGTTATACGAGCAGTACTTC. Translation gives CASSLGQGLYEQYF.